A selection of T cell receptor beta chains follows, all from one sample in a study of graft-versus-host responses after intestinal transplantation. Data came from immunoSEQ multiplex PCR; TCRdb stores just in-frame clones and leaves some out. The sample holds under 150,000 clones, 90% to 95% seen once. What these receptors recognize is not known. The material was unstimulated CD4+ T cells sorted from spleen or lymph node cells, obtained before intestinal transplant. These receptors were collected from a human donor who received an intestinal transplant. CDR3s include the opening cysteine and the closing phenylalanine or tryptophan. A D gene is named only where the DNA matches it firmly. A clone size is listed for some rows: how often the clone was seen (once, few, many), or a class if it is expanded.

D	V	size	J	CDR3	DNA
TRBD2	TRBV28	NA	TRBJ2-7	CASSLGGSRTYEQYF	TGTGCCAGCAGTTTAGGCGGGAGTCGCACCTACGAGCAGTACTTC
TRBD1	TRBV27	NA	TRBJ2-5	CASSFGRGETQYF	TGCGCCAGCAGTTTCGGCAGGGGGGAGACCCAGTACTTC
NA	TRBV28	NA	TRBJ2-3	CASLRGGSTDTQYF	TGTGCCAGTCTAAGGGGGGGGAGCACAGATACGCAGTATTTT
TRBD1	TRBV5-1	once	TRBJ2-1	CASSKEPGQYNEQFF	TGCGCCAGCAGCAAAGAACCGGGACAGTACAATGAGCAGTTCTTC
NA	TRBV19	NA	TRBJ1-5	CASAGGGQSLSNQPQHF	TGTGCCAGTGCTGGGGGAGGGCAGTCTCTTAGCAATCAGCCCCAGCATTTT
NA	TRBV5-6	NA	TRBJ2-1	CASSFSRSSYNEQFF	TGTGCCAGCAGCTTCTCCCGGAGCTCCTACAATGAGCAGTTCTTC
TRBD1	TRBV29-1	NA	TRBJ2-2	CSANPGQAHWQLFF	TGCAGCGCTAACCCGGGACAGGCGCACTGGCAGCTGTTTTTT
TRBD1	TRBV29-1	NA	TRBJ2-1	CSGTGLSSISYNEQFF	TGCAGCGGGACAGGGCTGTCTTCTATCTCCTACAATGAGCAGTTCTTC
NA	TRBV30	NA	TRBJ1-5	CAWSVGWGSRSNQPQHF	TGTGCCTGGAGTGTAGGGTGGGGGTCGAGGAGCAATCAGCCCCAGCATTTT
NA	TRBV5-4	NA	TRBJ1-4	CASSLGGREKLFF	TGTGCCAGCAGCTTGGGCGGAAGGGAAAAACTGTTTTTT
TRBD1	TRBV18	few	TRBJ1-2	CASSPGQVHGYTF	TGTGCCAGCTCACCGGGACAGGTTCATGGCTACACCTTC
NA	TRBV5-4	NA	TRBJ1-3	CASSRRDSRGGNTIYF	TGTGCCAGCAGCCGCCGGGACTCCCGAGGGGGAAACACCATATATTTT
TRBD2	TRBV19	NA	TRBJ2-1	CASSIPGIAGGDEQFF	TGTGCCAGTAGTATACCCGGGATAGCGGGAGGGGATGAGCAGTTCTTC
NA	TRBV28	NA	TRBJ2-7	CASSLGGNSYEQYF	TGTGCCAGCAGTTTAGGAGGGAACTCCTACGAGCAGTACTTC
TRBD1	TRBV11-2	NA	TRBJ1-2	CASSYGQGVIGDGYTF	TGTGCCAGCAGCTATGGACAGGGTGTTATCGGCGATGGCTACACCTTC
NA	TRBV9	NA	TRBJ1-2	CASSVATGQPFYGYTF	TGTGCCAGCAGCGTAGCTACCGGACAGCCCTTTTATGGCTACACCTTC
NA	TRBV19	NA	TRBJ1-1	CASSIPGGVSTEAFF	TGTGCCAGTAGTATCCCCGGGGGGGTGAGCACTGAAGCTTTCTTT
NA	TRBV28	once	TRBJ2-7	CASSLNPYEQYF	TGTGCCAGCAGTTTAAACCCCTACGAGCAGTACTTC
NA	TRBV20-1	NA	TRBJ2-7	CSATVYEQYF	TGCAGTGCTACAGTTTACGAGCAGTACTTC
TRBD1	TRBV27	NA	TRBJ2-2	CASSMDRANTGELFF	TGTGCCAGCAGTATGGACAGGGCGAACACCGGGGAGCTGTTTTTT
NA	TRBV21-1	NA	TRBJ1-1	CASSKDGGAPSCENTEAFF	TGTGCCAGCAGCAAAGACGGAGGGGCCCCCTCATGTGAAAACACTGAAGCTTTCTTT
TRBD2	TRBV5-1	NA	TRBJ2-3	CASSRPGLADTDTQYF	TGCGCCAGCAGCCGCCCGGGACTAGCGGACACAGATACGCAGTATTTT
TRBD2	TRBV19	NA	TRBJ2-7	CASSILGGDEQYF	TGCGCCAGTAGTATCTTGGGAGGGGACGAGCAGTACTTC
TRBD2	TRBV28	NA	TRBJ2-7	CASSSPVAGLYEQYF	TGTGCCAGCAGTTCCCCCGTAGCGGGATTATACGAGCAGTACTTC
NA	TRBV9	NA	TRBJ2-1	CASGPNHGGTYNEQFF	TGTGCCAGCGGTCCTAACCACGGCGGGACCTACAATGAGCAGTTCTTC
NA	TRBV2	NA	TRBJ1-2	CASSGSSSVGGYTF	TGTGCCAGCAGTGGGAGCAGCTCTGTGGGGGGCTACACCTTC
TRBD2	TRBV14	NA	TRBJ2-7	CASSQGTSGTYEQYF	TGTGCCAGCAGCCAAGGGACTAGCGGAACCTACGAGCAGTACTTC
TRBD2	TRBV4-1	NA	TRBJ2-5	CASKEDSGRAQETQYF	TGCGCCAGCAAAGAGGATAGCGGGAGGGCACAAGAGACCCAGTACTTC
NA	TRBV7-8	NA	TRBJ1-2	CASSVNRDNSGYTF	TGTGCCAGCAGCGTGAACCGGGACAATAGTGGCTACACCTTC
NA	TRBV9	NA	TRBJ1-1	CASSEGTAGTEAFF	TGTGCCAGCAGTGAAGGGACTGCGGGCACTGAAGCTTTCTTT
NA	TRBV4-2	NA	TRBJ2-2	CASSHPPRGGTGELFF	TGTGCCAGCAGCCATCCCCCGCGGGGTGGGACCGGGGAGCTGTTTTTT
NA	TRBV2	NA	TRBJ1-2	CASTNYGYTF	TGTGCCAGCACTAACTATGGCTACACCTTC
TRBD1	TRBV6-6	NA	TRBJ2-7	CAIPQGATYEQYF	TGTGCCATTCCACAGGGGGCGACCTACGAGCAGTACTTC
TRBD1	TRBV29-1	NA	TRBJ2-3	CSVDRGADTQYF	TGCAGCGTGGACAGGGGTGCAGATACGCAGTATTTT
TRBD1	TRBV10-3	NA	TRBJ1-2	CAITDRGGGYTF	TGTGCCATCACGGACAGGGGCGGTGGCTACACCTTC
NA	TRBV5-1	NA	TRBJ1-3	CASSLGANTAGNTIYF	TGCGCCAGCAGCTTGGGGGCGAATACCGCCGGAAACACCATATATTTT
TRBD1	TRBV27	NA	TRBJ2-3	CASKRMAGTGKTDTQYF	TGTGCCAGCAAACGGATGGCCGGGACAGGGAAGACAGATACGCAGTATTTT
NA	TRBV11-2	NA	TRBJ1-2	CASSLAAGGYTF	TGTGCCAGCAGCTTAGCCGCTGGAGGCTACACCTTC
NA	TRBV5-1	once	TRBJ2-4	CASSFGDTKNIQYF	TGCGCCAGCAGCTTCGGTGACACCAAAAACATTCAGTACTTC
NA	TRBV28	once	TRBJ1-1	CASLDRNTEAFF	TGTGCCAGCTTAGACAGGAACACTGAAGCTTTCTTT
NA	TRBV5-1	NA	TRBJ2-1	CASSYRLVDEQFF	TGCGCCAGCAGCTACCGCCTAGTGGATGAGCAGTTCTTC
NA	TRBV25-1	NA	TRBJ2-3	CASSEAGKRTDTQYF	TGTGCCAGCAGTGAAGCAGGGAAACGGACAGATACGCAGTATTTT
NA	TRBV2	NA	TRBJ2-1	CASSQTRNPYNEQFF	TGTGCCAGCAGCCAGACGCGAAACCCCTACAATGAGCAGTTCTTC
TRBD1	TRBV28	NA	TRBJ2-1	CATGTGGTYNEQFF	TGTGCCACCGGGACAGGGGGGACCTACAATGAGCAGTTCTTC
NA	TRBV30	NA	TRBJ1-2	CAWSVLRGYHGYTF	TGTGCCTGGAGTGTACTGCGAGGGTACCATGGCTACACCTTC
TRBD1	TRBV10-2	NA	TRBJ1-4	CASKLGPGQGEKLFF	TGCGCCAGCAAATTGGGTCCCGGACAGGGTGAAAAACTGTTTTTT
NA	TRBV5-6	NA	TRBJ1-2	CASSLFSQNYGYTF	TGTGCCAGCAGCTTGTTCTCCCAAAACTATGGCTACACCTTC